One and the same sample provided the 20 T cell receptor beta chains below, sequenced in a study of blood T cell repertoires in COVID-19. This table comes from immunoSEQ multiplex PCR, and its TCRdb copy is limited to in-frame clones, with some not included. The sample includes approximately 180,000 clones, approximately 90% of them seen just once. Sequencing input: peripheral blood. These receptors originate from a man aged 35-49 years with active or convalescent COVID-19.

The chain joins TRBV13 to TRBJ2-1; TRBD2 agrees at 10 bases. The CDR3 totals 15 residues. In germline, CDR1 is PRHDT, CDR2 FYEKMQ (reference sequence). V was clipped by 5 bases and J by 6 bases; unmatched bases: 7. The CDR3 nucleotides are TGTGCCAGCAGCCCGCGGGGACTAGCGCGCAATGAGCAGTTCTTC. Translation gives CASSPRGLARNEQFF.

In DNA form, the CDR3 reads TGTGCCAGCAGCTTAGAAGGGGCCTTCGGTGGCTACACCTTC. Translated, it gives CASSLEGAFGGYTF. This chain links TRBV7-9 with TRBJ1-2; perhaps TRBD1 as D (5 bases). Trimming shortened V by 1 base and J by 7 bases, and 13 bases separated the two germline ends. Germline lookup yields CDR1 SEHNR and CDR2 FQNEAQ (reference sequence). CDR3 length: 14 amino acids.

V gene TRBV3-1 (or the pseudogene TRBV3-2) combines with J gene TRBJ1-6; a weak D match, TRBD1 (6 bases). Germline V CDR1 and CDR2: LGHDT, YNNKEL (reference sequence). The CDR3 sequence is 14 residues long. The V gene lost 1 base and the J gene lost 7 bases, with 8 bases spanning the gap. The CDR3 here is CASSQVRGNSPLHF. CDR3 in DNA: TGTGCCAGCAGCCAAGTAAGGGGGAATTCACCCCTCCACTTT.

The rearrangement uses TRBV5-1 and TRBJ2-1; TRBD2 aligns across 14 bases. The CDR3 totals 17 residues. Looked up from germline, CDR1 is SGHRS and CDR2 is YFSETQ. Trimming removed 0 bases from V and 12 bases from J; junction bases left unmatched: 11. The CDR3 coding sequence is TGCGCCAGCAGCTTGGGGGTAAAGGGACTAGCGGGAGAAGGGCAGTTCTTC. As protein: CASSLGVKGLAGEGQFF.

About this clone: The same CDR3 arises from other DNA sequences in this sample as well. The gene calls are TRBV2 and TRBJ2-3, with 7 bases lining up with TRBD1. This CDR3 spans 14 amino acids. The trim removed 5 bases at V and 1 base at J, leaving 3 bases unmatched. Germline CDR1 and CDR2: SNHLY and FYNNEI. The CDR3 coding sequence is TGTGCCAGCAGTCGAGACAGGGGCACAGATACGCAGTATTTT. Its protein product is CASSRDRGTDTQYF.

The genes are TRBV2 and TRBJ2-7; possibly TRBD1 for D (6 bases). The CDR3 loop spans 13 amino acids. V lost 6 bases to trimming and J lost 3 bases, with 12 bases between them. Germline CDR1 reads SNHLY; CDR2 reads FYNNEI. As DNA, the CDR3 is TGTGCCAGCAGGAAATACAGGGACTACGAGCAGTACTTC. This codes for CASRKYRDYEQYF.

The V and J genes are TRBV19 and TRBJ1-6; D not resolved. Trimming removed 6 bases at V and 10 bases at J, with 16 bases between. Germline V gene lookup returns CDR1 LNHDA and CDR2 SQIVND (reference sequence). The CDR3 length is 14 residues. DNA of the CDR3: TGTGCCAGTAGCGACCGGACGGACTGGTCACCCCTCCACTTT. It is translated as CASSDRTDWSPLHF.

The chain joins TRBV6-5 to TRBJ2-1; 11 bases line up with TRBD2. The trim removed 5 bases at V and 2 bases at J, leaving 2 bases unmatched. The CDR3 is made up of 15 amino acids. Germline V gives CDR1 MNHEY, CDR2 SVGAGI. The CDR3 is CASSTLAGAYNEQFF. The CDR3 nucleotides read TGTGCCAGCAGTACACTAGCGGGGGCCTACAATGAGCAGTTCTTC.

The chain combines TRBV5-1 with TRBJ2-1; D gene unclear. The CDR3 is made up of 14 amino acids. Germline loops: CDR1 SGHRS, CDR2 YFSETQ. V lost 0 bases and J 1 base, leaving 5 bases between the germline ends. CDR3 nucleotide sequence: TGCGCCAGCAGCTTGGACTTGTCCTACAATGAGCAGTTCTTC. Translating gives CASSLDLSYNEQFF.

This chain uses TRBV4-1 with TRBJ2-1; weak D call: TRBD2 (6 bases). V dropped 4 bases and J dropped 6 bases, with 13 bases sitting between them. The CDR3 has 14 amino acids. The germline gives CDR1 MGHRA, CDR2 YSYEKL. This CDR3 reads CASSPRDFINEQFF. The CDR3 coding sequence is TGCGCCAGCAGCCCCCGGGACTTTATCAATGAGCAGTTCTTC.

In DNA form, the CDR3 reads TGTGCCAGTAGTCCATTCGGGGCTGGGGCCAACGTCCTGACTTTC. Encoded protein: CASSPFGAGANVLTF. V gene TRBV19 combines with J gene TRBJ2-6; D might be TRBD2 (5 bases). Germline CDR1 and CDR2: LNHDA and SQIVND (reference sequence). Trimming took 5 bases from V and 2 from J, leaving 10 bases between them. The CDR3 runs 15 residues.

In nucleotides, the CDR3 is TGCAGCGTTGAAGGTCCAACAGCTCCGGGCTACACCTTC. Residues: CSVEGPTAPGYTF. The chain links TRBV29-1 to TRBJ1-2; D ambiguous. Germline V gives CDR1 SQVTM, CDR2 ANQGSEA. The CDR3 covers 13 residues. Trimming pared 1 base from V and 8 bases from J, leaving 14 bases between. Full variable domain (rest looked up from reference TRBV29-1 and TRBJ1-2): SAVISQKPSRDICQRGTSLTIQCQVDSQVTMMFWYRQQPGQSLTLIATANQGSEATYESGFVIDKFPISRPNLTFSTLTVSNMSPEDSSIYLCSVEGPTAPGYTFGSGTRLTVV.

The chain is built from TRBV11-3 and TRBJ2-7; a possible D gene is TRBD1 (6 bases). Germline V gives CDR1 SGHNT, CDR2 YENEEA. V lost 4 bases and J lost 6, with 13 bases in between. The CDR3 contains 13 residues. The CDR3 reads CASSSTIGGEQYF. CDR3 coding DNA: TGTGCCAGCAGCTCGACGATAGGGGGCGAGCAGTACTTC.

This clone was found once. The rearrangement links TRBV30 to TRBJ2-1; tentative D call: TRBD2 (6 bases). The CDR3 sequence is 15 residues long. The germline V gene has CDR1 GTSNPN and CDR2 SVGIG (reference sequence). V dropped 0 bases and J dropped 4 bases, with 13 bases sitting between them. CDR3 sequence: CAWSVYGGAYNEQFF. As DNA, the CDR3 is TGTGCCTGGAGTGTATACGGCGGGGCTTACAATGAGCAGTTCTTC.

This chain connects TRBV9 to TRBJ2-5; 8 nucleotides agree with TRBD2. Trimming took 4 bases from V and 4 from J; bases not matched to a gene: 12. Looked up from germline, CDR1 is SGDLS and CDR2 is YYNGEE. The CDR3 runs to 16 residues. The CDR3 reads CASSSQSGGPRETQYF. The CDR3 DNA follows: TGTGCCAGCAGCTCCCAGTCGGGAGGGCCCCGAGAGACCCAGTACTTC.

The rearrangement joins TRBV9 to TRBJ2-6, with 12 bases that match TRBD1. Germline lookup yields CDR1 SGDLS and CDR2 YYNGEE. This CDR3 spans 20 amino acids. The J segment lost 4 bases and the V segment lost 1 base, leaving 12 bases of the junction unmatched. The CDR3 DNA is TGTGCCAGCAGCGTACGACCGGGACAGGGGGCCTCGGAGGGGGCCAACGTCCTGACTTTC. This sequence encodes CASSVRPGQGASEGANVLTF.

V and J are TRBV9 and TRBJ1-6; D unclear. Between the trimmed V and J ends, which lost 0 bases and 4 bases, there was a span of 8 bases. There are 15 residues in the CDR3. Germline V lookup: CDR1 SGDLS, CDR2 YYNGEE. This chain's CDR3 is CASSVGQIYNSPLHF. CDR3 bases: TGTGCCAGCAGCGTAGGACAAATATATAATTCACCCCTCCACTTT.

This chain uses TRBV14 with TRBJ2-5, with D maybe TRBD1 (5 bases). V lost 4 bases and J lost 2, with 8 bases in between. The CDR3 has 13 amino acids. The germline gives CDR1 SGHDN, CDR2 FVKESK. CDR3 nucleotides: TGTGCCAGCAGCCTGACAGCACAAGAGACCCAGTACTTC. As protein: CASSLTAQETQYF.

The V and J genes are TRBV30 and TRBJ1-1; D perhaps matches TRBD1 (6 bases). The CDR3 is 13 residues long. Between the trimmed V and J ends, which lost 3 bases and 1 base, there was a span of 9 bases. Germline-derived CDR1 and CDR2 are GTSNPN and SVGIG (reference sequence). The CDR3 DNA reads as TGTGCCTGGAGCCGAGGGGGGAACACTGAAGCTTTCTTT. Amino acids: CAWSRGGNTEAFF.

The chain combines TRBV7-2 with TRBJ2-2, with D perhaps TRBD1 (6 bases). The germline V gene encodes CDR1 SGHTA and CDR2 FQGNSA. V lost 4 bases and J lost 8, with 17 bases in between. This CDR3 contains 15 residues. CDR3 DNA: TGTGCCAGCAGCTCTAAGGCACAGGGTCGAGGGGAGCTGTTTTTT. Translation gives CASSSKAQGRGELFF.